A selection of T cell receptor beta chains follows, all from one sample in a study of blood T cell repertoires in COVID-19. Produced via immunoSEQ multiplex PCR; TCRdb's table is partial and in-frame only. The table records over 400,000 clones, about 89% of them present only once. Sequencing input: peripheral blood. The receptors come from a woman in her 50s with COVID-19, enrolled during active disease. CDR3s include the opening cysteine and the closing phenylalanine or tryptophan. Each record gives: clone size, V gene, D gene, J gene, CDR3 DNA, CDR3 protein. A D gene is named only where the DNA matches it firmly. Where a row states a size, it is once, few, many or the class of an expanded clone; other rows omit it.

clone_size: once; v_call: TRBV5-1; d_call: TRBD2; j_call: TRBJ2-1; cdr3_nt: TGCGCCAGCAGCTTGGAACTAGCGGCCTACAATGAGCAGTTCTTC; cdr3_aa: CASSLELAAYNEQFF
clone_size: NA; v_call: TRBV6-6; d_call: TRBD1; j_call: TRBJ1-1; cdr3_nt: TGTGCCAGCAACATCGACAGGGGGAAAGCTTTCTTT; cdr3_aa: CASNIDRGKAFF
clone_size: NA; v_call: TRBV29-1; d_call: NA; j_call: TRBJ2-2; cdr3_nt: TGCAGCGTCCTTGACCCCTACAGTGGGGGGACCGGGGAGCTGTTTTTT; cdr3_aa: CSVLDPYSGGTGELFF
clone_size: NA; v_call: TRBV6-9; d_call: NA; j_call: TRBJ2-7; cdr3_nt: TGTGCCAGCAGTTGGCAATACGAGCAGTACTTC; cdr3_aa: CASSWQYEQYF
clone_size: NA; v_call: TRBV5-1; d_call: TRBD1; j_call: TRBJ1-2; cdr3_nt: TGCGCCAGCAGCGTGGAGGGGGCGGATGGCTACACCTTC; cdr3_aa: CASSVEGADGYTF
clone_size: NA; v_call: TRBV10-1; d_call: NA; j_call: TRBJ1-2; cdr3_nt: TGCGCCAGCAGTGAGGGCAGGGGTTCGTACACCTTC; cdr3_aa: CASSEGRGSYTF
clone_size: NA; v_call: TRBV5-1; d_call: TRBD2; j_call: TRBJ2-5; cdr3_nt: TGCGCCAGCAGCTTGCGGGGGGGCCACCAAGAGACCCAGTACTTC; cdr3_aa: CASSLRGGHQETQYF
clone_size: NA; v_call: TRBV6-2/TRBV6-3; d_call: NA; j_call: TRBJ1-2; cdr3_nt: TGTGCCAGCAGTTACGCTATATATGGCTACACCTTC; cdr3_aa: CASSYAIYGYTF
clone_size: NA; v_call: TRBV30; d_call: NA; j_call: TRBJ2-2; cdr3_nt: TGTGCCTCTGGACACGCCCTGGACACCGGGGAGCTGTTTTTT; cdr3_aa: CASGHALDTGELFF
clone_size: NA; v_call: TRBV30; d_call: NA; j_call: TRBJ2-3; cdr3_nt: TGTGCCTGGAGTGTGCGGGCAGATACGCAGTATTTT; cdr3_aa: CAWSVRADTQYF
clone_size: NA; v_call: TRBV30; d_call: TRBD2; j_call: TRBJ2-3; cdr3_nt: TGTGCCTGGACTAGCGGGGGGGATACGCAGTATTTT; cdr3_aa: CAWTSGGDTQYF
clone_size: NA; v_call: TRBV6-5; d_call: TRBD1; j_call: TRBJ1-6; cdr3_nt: TGTGCCAGCAGTTACGGGACAGACTCACCCCTCCACTTT; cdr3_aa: CASSYGTDSPLHF